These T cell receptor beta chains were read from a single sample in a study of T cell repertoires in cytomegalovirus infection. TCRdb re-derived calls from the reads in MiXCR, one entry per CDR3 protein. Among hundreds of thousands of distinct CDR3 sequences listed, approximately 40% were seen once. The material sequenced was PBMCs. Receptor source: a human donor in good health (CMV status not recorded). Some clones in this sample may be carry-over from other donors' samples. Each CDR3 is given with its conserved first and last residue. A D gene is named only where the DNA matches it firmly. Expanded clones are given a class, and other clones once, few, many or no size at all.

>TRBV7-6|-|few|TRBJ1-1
CASSPPGVATEAFF
TGTGCCAGCAGCCCCCCCGGGGTGGCCACTGAAGCTTTCTTT
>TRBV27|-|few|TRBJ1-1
CASRKDRFKAEAFF
TGTGCCAGCAGAAAAGACAGGTTCAAGGCTGAAGCTTTCTTT
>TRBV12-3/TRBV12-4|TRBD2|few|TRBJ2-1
CASSQAGDAYNEQFF
TGTGCCAGCAGCCAAGCGGGAGACGCCTACAATGAGCAGTTCTTC
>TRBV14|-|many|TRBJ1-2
CASSQGWRTNYGYTF
TGTGCCAGCAGCCAGGGCTGGCGAACTAACTATGGCTACACCTTC
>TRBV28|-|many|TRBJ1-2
CASSLSNYGYTF
TGTGCCAGCAGTTTGAGTAACTATGGCTACACCTTC
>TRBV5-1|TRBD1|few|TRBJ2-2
CASSQDRGETGELFF
TGCGCCAGCAGTCAGGACAGGGGAGAAACCGGGGAGCTGTTTTTT
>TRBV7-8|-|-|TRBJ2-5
CASSIDRLKRETQYF
TGTGCCAGCAGCATTGACAGGCTAAAGCGGGAGACCCAGTACTTC
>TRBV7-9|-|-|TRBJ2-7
CASSQWGDHEQYF
TGTGCCAGCAGCCAATGGGGTGACCACGAGCAGTACTTC
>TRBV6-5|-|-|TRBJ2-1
CASSRGDEQFF
TGTGCCAGCAGCCGTGGGGATGAGCAGTTCTTC
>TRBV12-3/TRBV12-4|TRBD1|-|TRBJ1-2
CASSDTGDYGYTF
TGTGCCAGCAGTGATACAGGGGACTATGGCTACACCTTC
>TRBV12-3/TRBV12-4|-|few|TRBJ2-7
CASSLRRGHEQYF
TGTGCCAGCAGTTTACGACGCGGCCACGAGCAGTACTTC
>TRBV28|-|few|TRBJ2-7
CASSLRLTMVGEQYF
TGTGCCAGCAGCTTACGATTAACGATGGTAGGCGAGCAGTACTTC
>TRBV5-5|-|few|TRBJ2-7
CASSSGLPLWGQYF
TGTGCCAGCAGCTCGGGACTGCCACTTTGGGGGCAGTACTTC
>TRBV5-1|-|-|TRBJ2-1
CASSLMTGTVNEQFF
TGCGCCAGCAGCCTAATGACAGGGACTGTCAATGAGCAGTTCTTC
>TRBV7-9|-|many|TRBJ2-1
CASSIGGEEQFF
TGTGCCAGCAGTATTGGGGGAGAGGAGCAGTTCTTC
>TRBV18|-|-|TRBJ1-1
CASSPPRGGNTEAFF
TGTGCCAGCTCACCACCGAGGGGTGGGAACACTGAAGCTTTCTTT
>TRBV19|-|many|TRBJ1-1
CASRRAQGTEAFF
TGTGCCAGTAGGCGGGCCCAAGGCACTGAAGCTTTCTTT
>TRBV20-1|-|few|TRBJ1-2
CSAPTRGAGTF
TGCAGTGCTCCTACCCGGGGAGCAGGGACCTTC
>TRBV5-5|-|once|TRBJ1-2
CATTLGYFARQDQNYGYTF
TGTGCCACCACACTGGGGTACTTCGCTCGACAGGATCAGAACTATGGCTACACCTTC
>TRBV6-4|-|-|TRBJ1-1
CASSESQTNTEAFF
TGTGCCAGCAGTGAGTCGCAGACGAACACTGAAGCTTTCTTT
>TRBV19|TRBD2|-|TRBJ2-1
CASSLLRTSGRSYNEQFF
TGTGCCAGTAGTCTCCTCCGGACTAGCGGGAGGTCCTACAATGAGCAGTTCTTC
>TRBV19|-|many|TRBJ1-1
CASSIRRSETMNTEAFF
TGTGCCAGTAGTATTCGACGGTCAGAAACAATGAACACTGAAGCTTTCTTT
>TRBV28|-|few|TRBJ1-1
CASSLWTDQAFF
TGTGCCAGCAGTTTATGGACCGATCAAGCTTTCTTT
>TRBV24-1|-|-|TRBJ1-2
CATSVNQDYGYTF
TGTGCCACCAGTGTGAACCAGGACTATGGCTACACCTTC
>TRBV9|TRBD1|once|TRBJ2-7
CASSVDGTGTDEQYF
TGTGCCAGCAGCGTAGACGGGACAGGGACCGACGAGCAGTACTTC
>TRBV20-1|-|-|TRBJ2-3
CSARDTDTQYF
TGCAGTGCTAGGGACACAGATACGCAGTATTTT
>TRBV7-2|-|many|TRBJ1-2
CASSHQNYGYTF
TGTGCCAGCAGCCACCAGAACTATGGCTACACCTTC
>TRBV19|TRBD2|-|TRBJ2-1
CASRASGHSYNEQFF
TGTGCCAGTAGGGCTAGCGGTCACTCCTACAATGAGCAGTTCTTC
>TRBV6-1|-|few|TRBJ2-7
CASSEGPADEQYF
TGTGCCAGCAGTGAGGGTCCCGCGGACGAGCAGTACTTC
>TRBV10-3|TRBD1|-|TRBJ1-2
CAIRPRTGDGYTF
TGTGCCATCAGACCGAGGACAGGGGATGGCTACACCTTC
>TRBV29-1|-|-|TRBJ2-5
CRVEGYGKETQYF
TGCCGCGTTGAGGGCTACGGAAAAGAGACCCAGTACTTC
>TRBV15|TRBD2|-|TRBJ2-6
CATSREIAGGPGANVLTF
TGTGCCACCAGCAGAGAAATAGCGGGGGGGCCTGGGGCCAACGTCCTGACTTTC
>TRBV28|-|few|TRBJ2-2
CASSLGFILAGELFF
TGTGCCAGCAGTTTAGGTTTTATTCTGGCCGGGGAGCTGTTTTTT
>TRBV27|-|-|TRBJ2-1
CASRGTALYNEQFF
TGTGCCAGCAGGGGGACTGCTCTCTACAATGAGCAGTTCTTC
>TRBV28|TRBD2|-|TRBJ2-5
CASSSRRGGLRETQYF
TGTGCCAGCAGTTCTCGCCGGGGGGGTTTGAGGGAGACCCAGTACTTC
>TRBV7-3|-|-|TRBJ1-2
CASSKPGAHRGGYTF
TGTGCCAGCAGCAAGCCCGGGGCCCACCGCGGTGGCTACACCTTC
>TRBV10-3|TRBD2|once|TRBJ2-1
CAISETPSGFPNEQFF
TGTGCCATCAGTGAGACTCCTAGCGGGTTCCCCAATGAGCAGTTCTTC
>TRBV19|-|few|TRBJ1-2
CASSIGWDYTF
TGTGCCAGTAGTATCGGGTGGGACTACACCTTC
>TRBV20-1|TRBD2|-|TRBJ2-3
CSLAGFSNTDTQYF
TGCTCCCTAGCGGGGTTTTCTAACACAGATACGCAGTATTTT
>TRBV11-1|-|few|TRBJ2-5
CASSFYRDSQETQYF
TGTGCCAGCAGCTTTTACCGGGACTCCCAAGAGACCCAGTACTTC
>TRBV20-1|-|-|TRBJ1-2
CSASGQSGYTF
TGCAGTGCTAGCGGACAGTCTGGCTACACCTTC
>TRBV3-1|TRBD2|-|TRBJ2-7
CASSEVSGRDGRPTYEQYF
TGTGCCAGCAGCGAAGTAAGTGGGAGGGACGGACGTCCTACCTACGAGCAGTACTTC
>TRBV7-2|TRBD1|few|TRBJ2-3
CASSLNRGRTDTQYF
TGTGCCAGCAGCTTAAACAGGGGGCGAACAGATACGCAGTATTTT
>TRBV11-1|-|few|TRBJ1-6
CASSPGRRISPLHF
TGTGCCAGCAGCCCAGGGCGTCGGATTTCACCCCTCCACTTT
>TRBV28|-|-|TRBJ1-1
CASSLMGPGDTEAFF
TGTGCCAGCAGTTTGATGGGCCCGGGGGACACTGAAGCTTTCTTT
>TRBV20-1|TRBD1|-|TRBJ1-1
CSARDWDRPNTEAFF
TGCAGTGCTAGAGATTGGGACAGGCCGAACACTGAAGCTTTCTTT
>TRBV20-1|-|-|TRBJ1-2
CSASRKAGTGYTF
TGCAGTGCTAGCAGGAAGGCAGGGACTGGCTACACCTTC
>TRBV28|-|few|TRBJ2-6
CASRKLLSGANVLTF
TGTGCCAGCAGAAAGCTGCTCTCTGGGGCCAACGTCCTGACTTTC
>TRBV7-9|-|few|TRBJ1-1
CASSSGYANTEAFF
TGTGCCAGCAGTTCAGGGTATGCGAACACTGAAGCTTTCTTT
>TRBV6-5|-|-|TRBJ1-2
CASRRSDIHGYTF
TGTGCCAGCAGGAGGTCAGACATCCATGGCTACACCTTC
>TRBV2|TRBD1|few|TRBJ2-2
CASSNGQGAVWSGTGELFF
TGTGCCAGCAGTAATGGACAGGGGGCGGTTTGGTCGGGCACCGGGGAGCTGTTTTTT